This is a list of T cell receptor beta chains from one sample in a study of blood T cell repertoires in COVID-19. Method: immunoSEQ multiplex PCR; TCRdb's copy keeps in-frame clones and lacks some. The profile shows over 85,000 clones, around 87% of them singletons. Input material: peripheral blood. These receptors all come from a human donor with acute or convalescent COVID-19. The donor label of this sample is uncertain. Both conserved end residues are part of each CDR3. A D gene is named only where the DNA matches it firmly. Expanded clones are given a class, and other clones once, few, many or no size at all.

size	V	J	D	DNA	CDR3
-	TRBV7-2	TRBJ2-2	-	TGTGCCAGCAGCTTACTTACAGGAAACACCGGGGAGCTGTTTTTT	CASSLLTGNTGELFF
once	TRBV18	TRBJ1-2	-	TGTGCCAGCTCACCACCGAGGGAAACCCCTTATGGCTACACCTTC	CASSPPRETPYGYTF
-	TRBV19	TRBJ2-5	-	TGTGCCAGTAATCGGGGGTTTGAAGAGACCCAGTACTTC	CASNRGFEETQYF
few	TRBV11-2	TRBJ1-5	-	TGTGCCAGCAGCATGCGGGGCCAGCCCCAGCATTTT	CASSMRGQPQHF
-	TRBV2	TRBJ1-5	TRBD1	TGTGCCAGCAGCCTGGGACAGGCTAATCAGCCCCAGCATTTT	CASSLGQANQPQHF
-	TRBV12-5	TRBJ2-1	TRBD2	TGTGCTAGTGGTTGGCTGAGCGGGGGGGCCACCAATGAGCAGTTCTTC	CASGWLSGGATNEQFF
once	TRBV5-1	TRBJ2-2	-	TGCGCCAGCAGCTTGGGGGGCTCCAACACCGGGGAGCTGTTTTTT	CASSLGGSNTGELFF
-	TRBV4-2	TRBJ1-1	TRBD1	TGTGCCAGCAGCCGGACAGGGGAGACTGAAGCTTTCTTT	CASSRTGETEAFF
-	TRBV6-2/TRBV6-3	TRBJ1-1	TRBD1	TGTGCCAGCAGTGCGGGGACAGGGATTAGAGCTTTCTTT	CASSAGTGIRAFF
-	TRBV28	TRBJ2-5	TRBD1	TGTGCCAGCAGTCCAAACCCCGGGACAGGGGGCTGGGAGACCCAGTACTTC	CASSPNPGTGGWETQYF
-	TRBV28	TRBJ2-2	-	TGTGCCAGCAGGACCGAGGGTCCGAACACCGGGGAGCTGTTTTTT	CASRTEGPNTGELFF
-	TRBV2	TRBJ1-5	-	TGTGCCAGCAGTGAAGAGGGCAGGGGTCCGTTAAATCAGCCCCAGCATTTT	CASSEEGRGPLNQPQHF
once	TRBV7-9	TRBJ2-7	TRBD1	TGTGCCAGCAGCCCTAGACAGGGCCGCTCCTACGAGCAGTACTTC	CASSPRQGRSYEQYF
-	TRBV19	TRBJ1-6	-	TGTGCCAGTAGTATAGATCTGAATTCACCCCTCCACTTT	CASSIDLNSPLHF
-	TRBV4-2	TRBJ1-2	TRBD1	TGTGCCAGCAGCCAAGAAAGGGGCAGGGGGCTTTATGGCTACACCTTC	CASSQERGRGLYGYTF
-	TRBV2	TRBJ1-1	-	TGTGCCAGCAAGGACAGTTACACTGAAGCTTTCTTT	CASKDSYTEAFF
-	TRBV28	TRBJ1-4	-	TGTGCCAGCAGTTCCAGGGGTTATAGCAGCGAAAAACTGTTTTTT	CASSSRGYSSEKLFF
-	TRBV7-6	TRBJ2-2	-	TGTGCCAGCCTACCTTCGGTCTTTCGGGCCGGGGAGCTGTTTTTT	CASLPSVFRAGELFF
-	TRBV5-8	TRBJ2-5	TRBD2	TGTGCCAGCAGCCCTAGCGGACAAGAGACCCAGTACTTC	CASSPSGQETQYF
-	TRBV2	TRBJ2-3	TRBD1	TGTGCCAGCAGTGCCCAGGGGGCGGGCACAGATACGCAGTATTTT	CASSAQGAGTDTQYF
-	TRBV16	TRBJ2-5	-	TGTGCCAGCAGCCTTTCACGGGAAGAGACCCAGTACTTC	CASSLSREETQYF
-	TRBV6-2/TRBV6-3	TRBJ1-6	TRBD1	TGTGCCAGCAGTTCCCTGACAGGGCGAGAACCCCTCCACTTT	CASSSLTGREPLHF
-	TRBV9	TRBJ1-2	-	TGTGCCAGCAGCGCAGGACAAGGTTTGGCAGGCTACACCTTC	CASSAGQGLAGYTF
-	TRBV5-5	TRBJ1-1	TRBD1	TGTGCCAGCAGCATGGGGACAGCACTGAACACTGAAGCTTTCTTT	CASSMGTALNTEAFF
-	TRBV7-2	TRBJ1-6	-	TGTGCCAGCAGCTTATTGAACAGCCTTAATTCACCCCTCCACTTT	CASSLLNSLNSPLHF
-	TRBV12-3/TRBV12-4	TRBJ1-2	-	TGTGCCAGCAGTCTCTCGCGGAACTATGGCTACACCTTC	CASSLSRNYGYTF
once	TRBV4-2	TRBJ2-5	TRBD1	TGTGCCAGCAGCCAAGATCGAAAGGCAGGGGGCTTAGAGACCCAGTACTTC	CASSQDRKAGGLETQYF
once	TRBV10-1	TRBJ2-5	-	TGCGCCAGCAGTGATGCGGGGATCCAAGAGACCCAGTACTTC	CASSDAGIQETQYF
once	TRBV5-1	TRBJ2-5	TRBD1	TGCGCCAGCAGCCGCCGGACAGGTCAAAAGGGGGAGACCCAGTACTTC	CASSRRTGQKGETQYF
once	TRBV7-8	TRBJ2-1	-	TGTGCCAGCAGCTTAAACTACCCAGGGAATGAGCAGTTCTTC	CASSLNYPGNEQFF
once	TRBV5-8	TRBJ2-1	TRBD1	TGTGCCAGCAGCTTCGGGACAGGGAACAATGAGCAGTTCTTC	CASSFGTGNNEQFF
-	TRBV5-1	TRBJ1-4	-	TGCGCCAGCAGCTTGGGAGGAGCAACTAATGAAAAACTGTTTTTT	CASSLGGATNEKLFF
-	TRBV2	TRBJ2-7	-	TGTGCCAGCAGTGGAGGAGTCGACGAGCAGTACTTC	CASSGGVDEQYF
-	TRBV6-5	TRBJ1-2	-	TGTGCCAGCAGTTTGAGCGGGGCCTATGGCTACACCTTC	CASSLSGAYGYTF
-	TRBV10-3	TRBJ1-4	-	TGTGCCATCAGTGAGGTCAGGGCAACTAATGAAAAACTGTTTTTT	CAISEVRATNEKLFF
-	TRBV12-3/TRBV12-4	TRBJ1-2	TRBD1	TGTGCCAGCAGCCGGACAGGGGGCGATGGCTACACCTTC	CASSRTGGDGYTF
-	TRBV5-1	TRBJ2-1	TRBD1	TGCGCCAGCAGCGCCGGGACAGGGCTTAACAATGAGCAGTTCTTC	CASSAGTGLNNEQFF
-	TRBV10-2	TRBJ1-1	-	TGCGCCAGCAGTGGTACAGGGTGGACTGAAGCTTTCTTT	CASSGTGWTEAFF
-	TRBV12-3/TRBV12-4	TRBJ2-3	-	TGTGCCAGCAGTACCCTATTCGCAGATACGCAGTATTTT	CASSTLFADTQYF
-	TRBV7-8	TRBJ2-7	TRBD1	TGTGCCAGCAGCTTAGGGGGACAGATCTACGAGCAGTACTTC	CASSLGGQIYEQYF
few	TRBV20-1	TRBJ1-6	TRBD1	TGCAGTGCTAAAGGGGGCTCACCCCTCCACTTT	CSAKGGSPLHF
once	TRBV9	TRBJ2-1	TRBD1	TGTGCCAGCAGCGTAGTCCCAGGGGGCAATGAGCAGTTCTTC	CASSVVPGGNEQFF
-	TRBV4-1	TRBJ2-5	TRBD2	TGCGCCAGCAGCCAAGTCCTAGCGGGGCGAGAGACCCAGTACTTC	CASSQVLAGRETQYF
few	TRBV28	TRBJ2-7	-	TGTGCCAGCAGTTCTCGGCAGGGGTACTACGAGCAGTACTTC	CASSSRQGYYEQYF
-	TRBV11-3	TRBJ2-2	-	TGTGCCAGCAGCTCCATTCTCCCTCGGGGGATCGGGGAGCTGTTTTTT	CASSSILPRGIGELFF
-	TRBV6-2/TRBV6-3	TRBJ2-4	TRBD2	TGTGCCAGCAGTCTTAGCGGGGGGGTAGCCAAAAACATTCAGTACTTC	CASSLSGGVAKNIQYF
-	TRBV5-6	TRBJ2-3	-	TGTGCCAGCAGCACGTACAGGGCGTCCTTCCCCACAGATACGCAGTATTTT	CASSTYRASFPTDTQYF
-	TRBV4-2	TRBJ1-2	-	TGTGCCAGCGGCGAGACCGGGACAAGGTCGGGAGGCTTCTATGGCTACACCTTC	CASGETGTRSGGFYGYTF